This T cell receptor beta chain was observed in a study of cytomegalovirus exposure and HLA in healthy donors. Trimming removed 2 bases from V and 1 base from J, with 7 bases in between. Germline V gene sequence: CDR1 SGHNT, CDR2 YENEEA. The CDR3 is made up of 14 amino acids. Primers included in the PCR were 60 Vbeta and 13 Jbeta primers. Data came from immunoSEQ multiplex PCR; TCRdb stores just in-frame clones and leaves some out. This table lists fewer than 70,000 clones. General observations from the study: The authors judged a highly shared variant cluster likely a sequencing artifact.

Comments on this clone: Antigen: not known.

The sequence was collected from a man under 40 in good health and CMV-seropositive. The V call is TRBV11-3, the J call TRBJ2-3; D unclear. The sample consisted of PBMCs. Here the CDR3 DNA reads TGTGCCAGCAGCTTAAGTGGGCGCACAGATACGCAGTATTTT. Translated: CASSLSGRTDTQYF. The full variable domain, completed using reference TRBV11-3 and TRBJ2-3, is EAGVVQSPRYKIIEKKQPVAFWCNPISGHNTLYWYLQNLGQGPELLIRYENEEAVDDSQLPKDRFSAERLKGVDSTLKIQPAELGDSAVYLCASSLSGRTDTQYFGPGTRLTVL.